This T cell receptor beta chain was sequenced during a study of cytomegalovirus exposure and HLA in healthy donors. General study findings and limits: TCR beta chains numbering 164 were designated cytomegalovirus-associated. In vitro checks showed that a few CMV-associated chains really do target CMV antigens. Reports credit the classifier with highly specific, highly sensitive diagnosis of cytomegalovirus status.

On this clone: Antigen specificity is unknown.

Profiling relied on immunoSEQ multiplex PCR, and the TCRdb table lists in-frame clones only, not all of them. The table includes around 150,000 clones, over 85% detected once. Among the roughly 110 subjects of the validation cohort, separate from the roughly 730-subject first cohort, were the donors. The TCR sequence derives from a woman between 18 and 29 years old in good health and CMV-seropositive. Input material: PBMCs.

In nucleotides, the CDR3 is TGTGCCAGCAGCTCCCAGCTCTGGAGCGGGAGCGGCGAGACCCAGTACTTC. The encoded protein is CASSSQLWSGSGETQYF. V usage is TRBV13 and J usage is TRBJ2-5; 8 nucleotides line up with TRBD2. Germline lookup yields CDR1 PRHDT and CDR2 FYEKMQ (reference sequence). V lost 4 bases, J lost 5 bases, and 15 bases stayed unmatched. The CDR3 is 17 residues long.